The entry below gives a single TCR beta chain sequence along with its context. The antigen is unknown. This record comes from a study of beta chain features in type 1 diabetes. Investigators reverse transcribed all isolated RNA, so they sequenced expressed TCRB transcripts. Using immunoSEQ multiplex PCR, the repertoire was profiled, and TCRdb retains in-frame clones only, with some absent. This table has around 180,000 clones, 7.8% appearing once. The CDR3 has 16 residues. V shed 4 bases, J shed 0 bases, and the junction held 9 bases outside the gene matches. The V gene's germline CDR1 is SGHNT and CDR2 YYREEE (reference sequence). Overall study results and limits: Unsettled here was the matter of whether HLA type influences TCRB rearrangement. Shorter TCRB CDR3s, moderately but significantly so, marked every one of the four CD4+ subsets in Type 1 diabetes patients. Shorter templates might be favored by PCR, equally in patients and controls.

The chain combines TRBV5-4 with TRBJ2-7; 8 bases are shared with TRBD1. The receptor's source is a middle-aged woman with type 1 diabetes. The sample consisted of central memory CD4+ T cells from blood. CDR3 loop: CASSVNRGSGSYEQYF. The CDR3 bases are TGTGCCAGCAGCGTAAACAGGGGGAGCGGCTCCTACGAGCAGTACTTC.